This T cell receptor beta chain is drawn from a study of T cell repertoires in cytomegalovirus infection (dated by TCRdb to the late 2010s). For context, the study as a whole: Recently identified HLA-C-restricted CMV epitopes, whose presentation resists viral immunomodulation, were targeted by peptide stimulations together with well-studied HLA-B-restricted epitopes. Donor HLA type was relevant to the analysis, because carriage of CMV infection together with the matching HLA type was indicated by public TCR beta signatures.

The sample was run on an Illumina HiSeq 1500. TCRdb ran its own pipeline on the public reads, namely fastp trimming at Q25 and MiXCR clone calling, and kept in-frame beta chains. Each entry merges the rows of one CDR3 protein and shows their most common DNA and genes. Across this sample there are around 340,000 distinct CDR3 sequences, with about 28% seen only once. The leading ten clones occupy around 18% of the sample. Trimming removed 10 bases from V and 4 bases from J, leaving 17 bases between the germline ends. The germline V gene specifies MNHNS as CDR1 and SASEGT as CDR2. The CDR3 measures 14 amino acids from cysteine to phenylalanine. CDR3 DNA is the only sequence kept; it has 42 bases, read in frame from the first base. For this clonotype: This receptor's antigen is unknown. No per-base quality is available; no much larger clone lies one base away.

Paper-wide results and their limitations: The ex vivo response was dominated by HLA-C-restricted CMV-specific TCR beta clonotypes, which also provided the single most frequent clonotype in two of eight donors. Cumulative frequency of public TCR beta family members discriminated carriers of CMV infection plus the relevant HLA type in this cohort and an independent 352-donor cohort.

The treatment or condition label of this sample denotes: in vitro stimulation with specific CMV peptide epitopes to enrich CMV-specific T cells. The sample was cultured PBMCs, taken from culture after CMV antigen stimulation. Recombination linked TRBV6-1 to TRBJ1-5; the D gene is possibly TRBD1, with 5 bases matching. This receptor was taken from a human donor in good health (CMV status not recorded). Some clones in this sample may be carry-over from other donors' samples. In nucleotides, the sequence is TGTGCCACCATAGGGGCAGGCTTAAATCAGCCCCAGCATTTT. It translates as CATIGAGLNQPQHF.